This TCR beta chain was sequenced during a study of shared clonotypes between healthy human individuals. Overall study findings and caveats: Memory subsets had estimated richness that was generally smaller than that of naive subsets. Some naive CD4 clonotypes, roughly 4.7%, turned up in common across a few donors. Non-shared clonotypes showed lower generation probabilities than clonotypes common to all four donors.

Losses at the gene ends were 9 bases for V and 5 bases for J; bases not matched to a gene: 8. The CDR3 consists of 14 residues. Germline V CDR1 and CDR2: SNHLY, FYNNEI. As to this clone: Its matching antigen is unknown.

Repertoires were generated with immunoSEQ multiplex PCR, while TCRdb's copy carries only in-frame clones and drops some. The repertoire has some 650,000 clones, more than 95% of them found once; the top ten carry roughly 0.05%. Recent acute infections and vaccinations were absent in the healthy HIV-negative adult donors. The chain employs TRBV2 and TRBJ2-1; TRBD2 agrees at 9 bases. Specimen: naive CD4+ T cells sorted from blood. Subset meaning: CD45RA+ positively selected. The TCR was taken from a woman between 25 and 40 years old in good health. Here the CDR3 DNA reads TGTGCCAGTAGGCGGGGGGGAAAGGACAATGAGCAGTTCTTC. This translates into CASRRGGKDNEQFF.